This T cell receptor (beta chain) was found in a study of T cells in Graves' hyperthyroidism and ophthalmopathy. Study-wide results and limits: It was a median around 6 months before onset that the model predicted ophthalmopathy.

Researchers amplified the TCR beta CDR3 regions from RNA transcripts. The TCR CDR3 was amplified in a first-round RT-PCR using the HTBI primer set. MiXCR, applied by TCRdb to the multiplex PCR reads, yields one record per CDR3 protein. The profile covers nearly 600,000 distinct CDR3 sequences, with more than 11% appearing a single time and around 5.4% taken by the ten largest. In its sample, this clonotype was seen many times. The target antigen is unknown. The CDR3 has 15 amino acids. Trimming removed 0 bases at V and 8 bases at J, with 11 bases between. Germline V lookup: CDR1 MNHEY, CDR2 SVGAGI. Each patient was aged 18 to 65 and had newly diagnosed hyperthyroidism of under 2 months' duration. Researchers barred patients who had uncontrolled infection, other autoimmune disease, pregnancy or lactation. Source material for PBMCs was more than 7.5 ml fresh peripheral blood.

The sequence was obtained from a woman aged 25 to 45 with Graves' hyperthyroidism that later progressed to Graves' ophthalmopathy. Sequences were obtained from blood. This chain connects TRBV6-5 to TRBJ1-6, with D perhaps matching TRBD1 (6 bases). In DNA, the CDR3 is TGTGCCAGCAGTTACTCGGACAGCGCGCATTCACCCCTCCACTTT. Translating gives CASSYSDSAHSPLHF.